The 24 T cell receptor beta chains below all came from one sample that was sequenced in a study of cytotoxic CD8 clonotypes in ibrutinib-treated CLL. TCRdb keeps only in-frame clones here, not all; method: immunoSEQ multiplex PCR. The sample lists just over 200,000 clones, around 70% occurring once. The sequencing here drew on PBMCs, taken after 12 months of ibrutinib treatment. These receptors came from a human donor with chronic lymphocytic leukemia.

This clone has only one observation. The V gene is TRBV7-3, the J gene TRBJ2-3, with 10 bases fitting TRBD1. Unmatched junction bases numbered 16, after V lost 4 bases and J lost 0 bases. The CDR3 consists of 20 residues. Germline V lookup: CDR1 SGHTA, CDR2 FQGTGA. The CDR3 DNA reads as TGTGCCAGCAGCTCCCCGGTACCCGGGACAGGGGTCAGTAGCACAGATACGCAGTATTTT. It codes for CASSSPVPGTGVSSTDTQYF.

This clone was seen many times. This sequence joins TRBV6-5 and TRBJ2-7, with D possibly matching TRBD1 (5 bases). Germline V gives CDR1 MNHEY, CDR2 SVGAGI. Trimming shortened V by 0 bases and J by 3 bases, and 12 bases separated the two germline ends. The CDR3 extends over 15 amino acids. DNA of the CDR3: TGTGCCAGCAGTTACTCGGTGAGCCAGGGCTACGAGCAGTACTTC. As protein: CASSYSVSQGYEQYF.

This chain uses TRBV9 with TRBJ2-7; D call uncertain. Trimming cost V 3 bases and J 5 bases, with 15 bases left between them. This CDR3 contains 14 residues. The germline gives CDR1 SGDLS, CDR2 YYNGEE. The CDR3 region is CASSDTPGAHEQYF. The CDR3 DNA is TGTGCCAGCAGCGATACACCCGGCGCACACGAGCAGTACTTC.

This chain joins TRBV6-5 and TRBJ2-5; D is ambiguous. Between the trimmed V and J ends, which lost 4 bases and 10 bases, there was a span of 10 bases. The CDR3 is 11 residues long. The germline CDR1 and CDR2 sequences are MNHEY and SVGAGI. The CDR3: CASSSLRDQYF. DNA for the CDR3: TGTGCCAGCAGTTCTCTCAGAGACCAGTACTTC.

This sequence joins TRBV27 and TRBJ2-1, with D hard to call. CDR3 size: 12 residues. V lost 6 bases and J lost 9, with 12 bases in between. Germline CDR1 and CDR2: MNHEY and SMNVEV (reference sequence). CDR3 region: CASRLRWGEQFF. CDR3 nucleotide sequence: TGTGCCAGCAGACTCCGGTGGGGTGAGCAGTTCTTC.

The J gene is TRBJ2-3, the V gene TRBV2, with TRBD2 identical over 11 bases. CDR3 size: 16 residues. The junction had 7 bases not matched to a gene; V was cut back by 1 base and J by 7 bases. Germline V lookup: CDR1 SNHLY, CDR2 FYNNEI. Written as DNA, the CDR3 is TGTGCCAGCAGTGAAGGATCGCTAGCGGGGGGTTATACGCAGTATTTT. Protein product: CASSEGSLAGGYTQYF.

This clone was counted a few times. This chain uses TRBV19 with TRBJ1-2; D remains ambiguous. CDR1 is LNHDA, CDR2 SQIVND, per germline (reference sequence). The germline V and J ends were trimmed by 8 bases and 0 bases, with 13 bases remaining between them. The CDR3 spans 14 residues. DNA for the CDR3: TGTGCCAGTTCACTTGGGAGTGCTAACTATGGCTACACCTTC. Encoded protein: CASSLGSANYGYTF. Supplemented by reference TRBV19 and TRBJ1-2, the full variable domain reads DGGITQSPKYLFRKEGQNVTLSCEQNLNHDAMYWYRQDPGQGLRLIYYSQIVNDFQKGDIAEGYSVSREKKESFPLTVTSAQKNPTAFYLCASSLGSANYGYTFGSGTRLTVV.

This chain connects TRBV30 to TRBJ1-5; TRBD1 matches 11 bases. V trimming: 5 bases; J trimming: 6 bases; junction bases outside the gene matches: 6. The CDR3 length is 14 residues. The V gene's germline CDR1 is GTSNPN and CDR2 SVGIG (reference sequence). The DNA of the CDR3 is TGTGCCTGGGCCGGACAGGGGGCGTTTCAGCCCCAGCATTTT. Translating gives CAWAGQGAFQPQHF.

The chain is built from TRBV4-3 and TRBJ2-1; 9 positions match TRBD2. The germline CDR1 and CDR2 sequences are LGHNA and YSLEER. This CDR3 region has 17 residues. V lost 0 bases, J lost 3 bases, and 6 bases stayed unmatched. The CDR3 nucleotides are TGCGCCAGCAGCCAAGATAGCGGACTAGCGAACTACAATGAGCAGTTCTTC. It yields the protein CASSQDSGLANYNEQFF.

The rearrangement links TRBV19 to TRBJ2-5, with 9 nucleotides matching TRBD1. After removal of 4 bases from V and 5 bases from J, the junction contained 8 bases not matched to a gene. This CDR3 is 15 amino acids long. Germline V gives CDR1 LNHDA, CDR2 SQIVND (reference sequence). The CDR3 DNA is TGTGCCAGTAGTACGGGACAGGGACGGGGGGAGACCCAGTACTTC. This sequence encodes CASSTGQGRGETQYF.

This clone showed up just a few times. This chain uses TRBV6-1 with TRBJ2-3; D perhaps matches TRBD2 (5 bases). The CDR3 contains 15 residues. V gave up 8 bases and J gave up 4 bases, with 19 bases separating them. The germline V gene has CDR1 MNHNS and CDR2 SASEGT. The CDR3 loop is CASRDPAYGPDTQYF. The CDR3 region has the DNA TGTGCCAGCCGGGATCCGGCTTACGGCCCAGATACGCAGTATTTT.

This clone was seen more than once but under ten times. The rearrangement uses TRBV18 and TRBJ1-5; D call uncertain. Germline V lookup: CDR1 KGHSH, CDR2 LQKENI. The CDR3 covers 14 residues. The V end was cut by 10 bases, the J end by 1 base, with 14 bases between. This CDR3 is CATTQMGSNQPQHF. The CDR3 DNA reads TGTGCCACAACGCAAATGGGGAGCAATCAGCCCCAGCATTTT.

CDR3 region: CASSSDARGVDYGYTF. In DNA form, the CDR3 reads TGCGCCAGCAGCTCGGACGCCCGGGGCGTTGACTATGGCTACACCTTC. V and J are TRBV5-1 and TRBJ1-2; a possible D gene is TRBD1 (5 bases). The length of the CDR3 is 16 residues. The germline CDR1 and CDR2 sequences are SGHRS and YFSETQ. Trimming pared 3 bases from V and 3 bases from J, leaving 18 bases between.

In its sample, this clone was seen a few times. The gene calls are TRBV6-5 and TRBJ1-2, with 7 bases matching TRBD1. CDR1 and CDR2 from the germline V gene are MNHEY and SVGAGI. V lost 7 bases, J lost 0 bases, and 5 bases stayed unmatched. The CDR3 consists of 14 residues. CDR3 residues: CASKQGRTNYGYTF. The CDR3, as DNA: TGTGCCAGCAAACAGGGGAGAACTAACTATGGCTACACCTTC.

CDR3 residues: CASSPSWAPSSYEQYF. CDR3 in DNA: TGTGCCAGCAGCCCCAGTTGGGCCCCGAGCTCCTACGAGCAGTACTTC. The gene calls are TRBV28 and TRBJ2-7, with D unresolved. The germline V and J ends were trimmed by 6 bases and 0 bases, with 18 bases remaining between them. CDR1 is MDHEN, CDR2 SYDVKM, per germline. The CDR3 consists of 16 residues.

CDR3 nucleotides: TGTGCCAGCAGCTTGCCGCGACTAGCGGGAGATGTAGATACGCAGTATTTT. Its translation: CASSLPRLAGDVDTQYF. The rearrangement joins TRBV5-6 to TRBJ2-3, with 12 bases lining up with TRBD2. This CDR3 comprises 17 residues. Germline V gives CDR1 SGHDT, CDR2 YYEEEE. Trimming at V came to 1 base and at J to 5 bases, leaving 8 bases not matched to a gene.

CDR3 residues: CASSGAYNEQFF. The CDR3 region has the DNA TGTGCCAGTAGTGGGGCCTACAATGAGCAGTTCTTC. J is TRBJ2-1 and V is TRBV19, with D hard to call. The length of the CDR3 is 12 residues. V dropped 5 bases and J dropped 2 bases, with 4 bases sitting between them. The germline V gene encodes CDR1 LNHDA and CDR2 SQIVND (reference sequence).

The chain carries TRBV20-1 and TRBJ2-5, with D unclear. This CDR3 has 11 amino acids. Germline V gives CDR1 DFQATT, CDR2 SNEGSKA (reference sequence). V dropped 3 bases and J dropped 3 bases, with 5 bases sitting between them. The CDR3 DNA is TGCAGTGCTAGGCCCGAAGAGACCCAGTACTTC. This sequence encodes CSARPEETQYF.

The V call is TRBV18, the J call TRBJ2-7; D possibly corresponds to TRBD2 (5 bases). CDR1 is KGHSH, CDR2 LQKENI, per germline. The CDR3 runs to 16 residues. V was shortened by 3 bases and J by 0 bases, with 15 bases between the two germline ends. The CDR3: CASSPGQRISSYEQYF. The CDR3 nucleotides are TGTGCCAGCTCACCGGGCCAGCGGATAAGCTCCTACGAGCAGTACTTC. The full variable domain, rest sourced from reference TRBV18 and TRBJ2-7, is NAGVMQNPRHLVRRRGQEARLRCSPMKGHSHVYWYRQLPEEGLKFMVYLQKENIIDESGMPKERFSAEFPKEGPSILRIQQVVRGDSAAYFCASSPGQRISSYEQYFGPGTRLTVT.

The chain joins TRBV6-1 to TRBJ1-2; TRBD1 aligns across 8 bases. CDR3 length equals 14 residues. The junction had 8 bases not matched to a gene; V was cut back by 8 bases and J by 3 bases. Germline CDR1 and CDR2: MNHNS and SASEGT. CDR3: CASGLTGGDYGYTF. The CDR3 DNA sequence: TGTGCCAGCGGACTTACAGGGGGTGACTATGGCTACACCTTC.

The chain employs TRBV9 and TRBJ1-2; 8 bases are shared with TRBD1. V shed 3 bases, J shed 4 bases, and the junction held 5 bases outside the gene matches. The CDR3 consists of 14 residues. In germline, CDR1 is SGDLS, CDR2 YYNGEE. The CDR3 region has the DNA TGTGCCAGCAGCGCCCAGGGGGCGGGCTATGGCTACACCTTC. As protein: CASSAQGAGYGYTF. Drawing the rest from reference TRBV9 and TRBJ1-2, the complete variable domain is DSGVTQTPKHLITATGQRVTLRCSPRSGDLSVYWYQQSLDQGLQFLIQYYNGEERAKGNILERFSAQQFPDLHSELNLSSLELGDSALYFCASSAQGAGYGYTFGSGTRLTVV.

The V call is TRBV7-8, the J call TRBJ1-6; D may be TRBD1 (5 bases). From germline, CDR1 is SGHVS and CDR2 FQNEAQ. The CDR3 spans 19 residues. Trimming removed 2 bases from V and 5 bases from J, with 22 bases in between. CDR3 protein: CASSLQAGSPAWNNSPLHF. The CDR3 bases are TGTGCCAGCAGCTTACAGGCAGGGAGTCCCGCTTGGAATAATTCACCCCTCCACTTT.

The chain uses TRBV19 and TRBJ1-2, with D perhaps matching TRBD1 (5 bases). V was shortened by 4 bases and J by 8 bases, with 17 bases between the two germline ends. This CDR3 is 14 amino acids long. The germline V gene encodes CDR1 LNHDA and CDR2 SQIVND (reference sequence). This CDR3 reads CASSSRDLLKGYTF. In nucleotides, the CDR3 is TGTGCCAGTAGTAGCCGGGACCTCCTGAAAGGCTACACCTTC. Complete variable domain (other parts from reference TRBV19 and TRBJ1-2): DGGITQSPKYLFRKEGQNVTLSCEQNLNHDAMYWYRQDPGQGLRLIYYSQIVNDFQKGDIAEGYSVSREKKESFPLTVTSAQKNPTAFYLCASSSRDLLKGYTFGSGTRLTVV.

The sample holds a few counts of this clone. The V gene is TRBV19, the J gene TRBJ1-1; TRBD1 matches at 10 bases. The CDR3 runs to 13 residues. With 8 bases clipped from V and 7 bases from J, the junction kept 7 bases outside the gene matches. The germline gives CDR1 LNHDA, CDR2 SQIVND (reference sequence). The chain's CDR3 is CASRDRGYSEAFF. The CDR3 bases are TGTGCCAGTCGGGACAGGGGATATAGTGAAGCTTTCTTT.